These 14 T cell receptor beta chains came from one sample sequenced in a study of blood T cell repertoires in COVID-19. Measured with immunoSEQ multiplex PCR; TCRdb has only the in-frame clones, and not every one. The data contain roughly 45,000 clones, 77% of them singletons. The source material was peripheral blood. The receptors shown here come from a woman aged 70-85 years with acute or convalescent COVID-19.

V and J are TRBV19 and TRBJ1-5; D is undetermined. The germline CDR1 and CDR2 sequences are LNHDA and SQIVND (reference sequence). The CDR3 has 14 residues. The V and J ends lost 5 bases and 2 bases respectively, with 10 bases between them. For the CDR3, the DNA is TGTGCCAGTAGTCTAGGGCTAGGCAATCAGCCCCAGCATTTT. It is translated as CASSLGLGNQPQHF.

The chain employs TRBV28 and TRBJ1-5; 7 bases are a match to TRBD1. This CDR3 has 15 residues. The trim removed 5 bases at V and 4 bases at J, leaving 8 bases unmatched. Germline CDR1 is MDHEN and CDR2 is SYDVKM. CDR3 protein: CASSPRTGRNQPQHF. Here the CDR3 DNA reads TGTGCCAGCAGTCCCCGGACAGGTCGGAATCAGCCCCAGCATTTT.

This rearrangement joins TRBV10-1 to TRBJ2-1, with 9 bases that match TRBD1. The germline V gene has CDR1 WNHNN and CDR2 SYGVQD (reference sequence). Unmatched junction bases numbered 6, after V lost 4 bases and J lost 5 bases. The CDR3 runs 15 residues. CDR3 sequence: CASSAGGTGNNEQFF. The DNA for the CDR3 is TGCGCCAGCAGTGCCGGGGGGACAGGGAACAATGAGCAGTTCTTC.

The chain couples TRBV6-6 to TRBJ1-5, with D perhaps matching TRBD1 (5 bases). The CDR3 is 14 residues long. Germline assignment: CDR1 MNHNY and CDR2 SVGAGI (reference sequence). Trimming stripped 0 bases from V and 5 bases from J, with 8 bases between. CDR3 bases: TGTGCCAGCAGTTACTCGCAGGGCTATCAGCCCCAGCATTTT. It is translated as CASSYSQGYQPQHF.

The chain couples TRBV6-1 to TRBJ2-7; no definite D call. The germline V and J ends were trimmed by 2 bases and 7 bases, with 12 bases remaining between them. The CDR3 has 13 residues. The germline CDR1 and CDR2 sequences are MNHNS and SASEGT. The CDR3 nucleotides read TGTGCCAGCAGTGAACGCGGCCTCGGAGAGCAGTACTTC. It is translated as CASSERGLGEQYF.

This rearrangement joins TRBV5-1 to TRBJ2-7, with 7 nucleotides matching TRBD1. The V segment lost 2 bases and the J segment 2 bases; nucleotides outside the gene matches: 4. The CDR3 is made up of 14 amino acids. CDR1 is SGHRS and CDR2 is YFSETQ in the germline V gene. In DNA form, the CDR3 reads TGCGCCAGCAGCTTCGGGACAGATACCTACGAGCAGTACTTC. Residues: CASSFGTDTYEQYF.

The chain links TRBV11-3 to TRBJ1-6; a weak D match, TRBD1 (5 bases). The CDR3 consists of 13 residues. CDR1 and CDR2 from the germline V gene are SGHNT and YENEEA. The V gene lost 2 bases and the J gene lost 10 bases, with 9 bases spanning the gap. This CDR3 reads CASSLFRESPLHF. CDR3 sequence (DNA): TGTGCCAGCAGCTTATTCAGGGAATCACCCCTCCACTTT.

This clone appeared a few times. The chain carries TRBV15 and TRBJ1-5, with unresolved D. This CDR3 region has 14 residues. CDR1 is LNHNV, CDR2 YYDKDF, per germline (reference sequence). Trimming pared 1 base from V and 3 bases from J, leaving 7 bases between. The CDR3 nucleotides are TGTGCCACCAGCAGAGGCAGAAACAATCAGCCCCAGCATTTT. Its protein is CATSRGRNNQPQHF.

V gene TRBV29-1 combines with J gene TRBJ2-7; D may be TRBD2 (5 bases). V was clipped by 6 bases and J by 0 bases, with 15 bases between them. This CDR3 has 14 residues. The germline gives CDR1 SQVTM, CDR2 ANQGSEA. CDR3 in DNA: TGCAGCGTCGGACTCGGTGCCCGCTCCTACGAGCAGTACTTC. It is translated as CSVGLGARSYEQYF.

This sequence joins TRBV6-2 or TRBV6-3 and TRBJ1-6; perhaps TRBD1 as D (5 bases). CDR3 length: 17 residues. Germline V CDR1 and CDR2: MNHEY, SVGEGT. Deletions cut 2 bases from V and 0 bases from J, with 11 bases between. The chain's CDR3 is CASSYAFGGSYNSPLHF. The CDR3 coding sequence is TGTGCCAGCAGTTACGCATTCGGGGGCTCCTATAATTCACCCCTCCACTTT.

This chain links TRBV28 with TRBJ1-2; D unresolved. The CDR3 is made up of 13 amino acids. V lost 7 bases and J 5 bases, leaving 14 bases between the germline ends. Germline CDR1 and CDR2: MDHEN and SYDVKM. The CDR3 DNA sequence: TGTGCCAGCACTCCTCGGTCAATTTATGGCTACACCTTC. Protein sequence: CASTPRSIYGYTF.

The chain joins TRBV10-3 to TRBJ1-1; D uncertain. Germline CDR1 is ENHRY and CDR2 is SYGVKD. There are 13 residues in the CDR3. The V and J ends lost 3 bases and 9 bases respectively, with 14 bases between them. CDR3 sequence (DNA): TGTGCCATCAGTGAAGGTTTGGGCAGAAAAGCTTTCTTT. This codes for CAISEGLGRKAFF.

A few counts support this clone. The chain has TRBV7-6 and TRBJ2-7; TRBD1 aligns across 9 bases. The germline gives CDR1 SGHVS, CDR2 FNYEAQ. J lost 4 bases, V lost 1 base, and 5 bases had no gene match. This CDR3 is built from 15 residues. CDR3 nucleotides: TGTGCCAGCAGCTTAGAGGACAGGGGCGGGTACGAGCAGTACTTC. Translating it yields CASSLEDRGGYEQYF.

This chain joins TRBV27 and TRBJ2-1; possibly TRBD2 for D (6 bases). Trimming shortened V by 3 bases and J by 8 bases, and 17 bases separated the two germline ends. The germline V gene has CDR1 MNHEY and CDR2 SMNVEV (reference sequence). CDR3 length equals 15 residues. The CDR3 is CASSFPLALKHEQFF. DNA for the CDR3: TGTGCCAGCAGTTTCCCACTAGCCCTGAAACATGAGCAGTTCTTC.